This T cell receptor (beta chain) was sequenced during a study of T cell repertoires in cytomegalovirus infection. Whole-study findings and limits: Dominating the ex vivo response were HLA-C-restricted CMV-specific TCR beta clonotypes.

This clonotype was found a few times. The antigen is undetermined. V was cut by 4 bases and J by 2 bases, with 12 bases left in between. The CDR3 spans 16 residues. Each CDR3 protein is one row after TCRdb ran MiXCR on the reads. The data show approximately 550,000 distinct CDR3 sequences, about 17% seen once. The genes are TRBV23-1 and TRBJ2-6; D possibly uses TRBD1 or TRBD2 (5 bases each). TRBV23-1 is placed among ORFs of uncertain function. Sequencing was done on a sample of CD8+ T cells from PBMCs. This clonotype was sampled from a human donor in good health (CMV status not recorded). Some clones in this sample may be carry-over from other donors' samples. CDR3 sequence reads: CASSLRGPPGANVLTF. The CDR3, as DNA: TGCGCCAGCAGTCTGAGGGGACCCCCTGGGGCCAACGTCCTGACTTTC.